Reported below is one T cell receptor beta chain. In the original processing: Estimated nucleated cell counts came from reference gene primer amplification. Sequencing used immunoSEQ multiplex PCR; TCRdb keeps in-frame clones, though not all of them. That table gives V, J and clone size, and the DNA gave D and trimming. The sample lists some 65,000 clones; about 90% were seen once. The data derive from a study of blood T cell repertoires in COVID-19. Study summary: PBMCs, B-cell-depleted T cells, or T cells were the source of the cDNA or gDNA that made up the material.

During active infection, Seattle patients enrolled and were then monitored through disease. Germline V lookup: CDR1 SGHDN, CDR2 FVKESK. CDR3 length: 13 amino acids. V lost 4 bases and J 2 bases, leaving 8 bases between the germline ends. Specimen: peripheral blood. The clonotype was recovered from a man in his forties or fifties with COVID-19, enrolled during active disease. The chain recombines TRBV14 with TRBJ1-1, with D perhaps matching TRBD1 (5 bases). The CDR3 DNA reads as TGTGCCAGCAGCCTCGACAGTAACACTGAAGCTTTCTTT. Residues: CASSLDSNTEAFF.